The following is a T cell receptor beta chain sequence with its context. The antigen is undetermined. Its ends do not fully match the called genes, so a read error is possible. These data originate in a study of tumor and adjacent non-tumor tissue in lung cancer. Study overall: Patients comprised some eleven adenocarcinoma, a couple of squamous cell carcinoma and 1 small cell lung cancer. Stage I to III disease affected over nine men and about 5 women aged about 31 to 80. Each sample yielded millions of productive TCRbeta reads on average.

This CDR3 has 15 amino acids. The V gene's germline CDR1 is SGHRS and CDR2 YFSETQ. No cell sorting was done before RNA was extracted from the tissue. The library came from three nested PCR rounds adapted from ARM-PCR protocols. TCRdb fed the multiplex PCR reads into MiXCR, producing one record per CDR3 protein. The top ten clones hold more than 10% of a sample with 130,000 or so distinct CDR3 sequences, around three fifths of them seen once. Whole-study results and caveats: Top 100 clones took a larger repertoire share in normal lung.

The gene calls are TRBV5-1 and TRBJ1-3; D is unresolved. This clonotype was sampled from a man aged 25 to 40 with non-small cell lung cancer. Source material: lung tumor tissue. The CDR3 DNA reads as TGCGCCAGCAGCTTGGTGGGAGGGCCTGGAAGCACCATATATTTT. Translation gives CASSLVGGPGSTIYF.